These 17 T cell receptor beta chains were all obtained from the same sample, sequenced in a study of cytomegalovirus exposure and HLA in healthy donors. The PCR ran on 60 Vbeta and 13 Jbeta primers. The protocol was immunoSEQ multiplex PCR, while the TCRdb copy is restricted to in-frame clones and leaves out a portion. The repertoire holds roughly 200,000 clones, around 80% seen once, with around 3.5% in the top ten. The sequenced material came from PBMCs. These receptors came from a woman aged 55-69 years in good health and CMV-seropositive.

The genes are TRBV7-8 and TRBJ2-7, with a tentative D call TRBD2 (6 bases). V lost 5 bases and J lost 0, with 14 bases in between. Per the germline V gene, CDR1 is SGHVS and CDR2 is FQNEAQ. The CDR3 loop spans 15 amino acids. DNA for the CDR3: TGTGCCAGCAGCGGCCGGGACGGGAGCTCCTACGAGCAGTACTTC. Translated: CASSGRDGSSYEQYF.

The gene calls are TRBV29-1 and TRBJ2-3, with D uncertain. The CDR3 runs 14 residues. V lost 6 bases, J lost 6 bases, and 19 bases lay in between. CDR1 and CDR2 from the germline V gene are SQVTM and ANQGSEA. CDR3 nucleotide sequence: TGCAGCGTGGCACAAGCAAACCTGGAGGATACGCAGTATTTT. It codes for CSVAQANLEDTQYF.

The chain couples TRBV11-2 to TRBJ2-5, with TRBD2 matching over 7 bases. The J call is uncertain, as TRBJ2-7 better fits the DNA end. Germline V gives CDR1 SGHAT, CDR2 FQNNGV. This CDR3 contains 15 residues. The CDR3 DNA reads as TGTGCCAGCAGCTTAGAGGCTAGCGGCTCCTACGAGCAGTACTTC. Protein sequence: CASSLEASGSYEQYF.

Concerning this clone itself: Other nucleotide sequences from this sample produce the same CDR3. This sequence joins TRBV5-6 and TRBJ1-3; 7 bases are shared with TRBD1. V lost 2 bases, J lost 2 bases, and 1 base stayed unmatched. Germline V lookup: CDR1 SGHDT, CDR2 YYEEEE. The CDR3 length is 14 residues. The CDR3: CASSLRGPGNTIYF. The CDR3 coding sequence is TGTGCCAGCAGCTTAAGGGGGCCTGGAAACACCATATATTTT.

The J gene is TRBJ2-5, the V gene TRBV6-7; the D gene is possibly TRBD2 (6 bases). TRBV6-7 is designated an ORF whose function remains uncertain. The ends were cut back, 0 bases at V and 5 bases at J, with 13 bases in the middle. This CDR3 spans 15 amino acids. CDR3 sequence (DNA): TGTGCCAGCAGTTACTCTAGGAGGGGTCGGGAGACCCAGTACTTC. This gives the protein CASSYSRRGRETQYF.

V gene TRBV19 combines with J gene TRBJ2-3; TRBD2 matches at 7 bases. Looked up from germline, CDR1 is LNHDA and CDR2 is SQIVND (reference sequence). This CDR3 is 16 amino acids long. V was clipped by 5 bases and J by 0 bases; unmatched bases: 8. The CDR3 reads CASSPSGLTSTDTQYF. Written as DNA, the CDR3 is TGTGCCAGTAGTCCCTCGGGACTAACTAGCACAGATACGCAGTATTTT.

The J gene is TRBJ1-5, the V gene TRBV30; tentative D call: TRBD1 (5 bases). Trimming pared 1 base from V and 4 bases from J, leaving 8 bases between. The CDR3 runs to 13 residues. The germline gives CDR1 GTSNPN, CDR2 SVGIG (reference sequence). DNA of the CDR3: TGTGCCTGGAGTGGAAGGGGAAATCAGCCCCAGCATTTT. The encoded protein is CAWSGRGNQPQHF.

The genes are TRBV6-5 and TRBJ2-7, with 7 bases aligning to TRBD1. Germline CDR1 MNHEY, CDR2 SVGAGI. The length of the CDR3 is 14 residues. Trimming at V came to 8 bases and at J to 3 bases, leaving 10 bases not matched to a gene. CDR3 in amino acids: CASPTGQTYYEQYF. In DNA, the CDR3 is TGTGCCAGCCCCACGGGACAGACTTACTACGAGCAGTACTTC.

The genes are TRBV9 and TRBJ1-3, with D unresolved. V shed 7 bases and J shed 0 bases, with 11 bases lying between them. Germline values: CDR1 SGDLS, CDR2 YYNGEE. The CDR3 has 14 amino acids. This chain's CDR3 is CASSNPGSGNTIYF. The CDR3 region has the DNA TGTGCCAGCTCTAACCCAGGCTCTGGAAACACCATATATTTT.

This clone is a singleton in its sample. The chain employs TRBV5-1 and TRBJ2-7, with a tentative D call TRBD1 (5 bases). There are 13 residues in the CDR3. The germline gives CDR1 SGHRS, CDR2 YFSETQ. Trimming took 5 bases from V and 5 from J, leaving 14 bases between them. The CDR3 protein is CASRNEPRDEQYF. The CDR3 nucleotides read TGCGCCAGCAGAAACGAACCCAGGGACGAGCAGTACTTC. Looking up the rest from reference TRBV5-1 and TRBJ2-7 gives the full variable domain: KAGVTQTPRYLIKTRGQQVTLSCSPISGHRSVSWYQQTPGQGLQFLFEYFSETQRNKGNFPGRFSGRQFSNSRSEMNVSTLELGDSALYLCASRNEPRDEQYFGPGTRLTVT.

This chain links TRBV7-9 with TRBJ2-3, with 11 bases matching TRBD2. The J segment lost 1 base and the V segment lost 4 bases, leaving 7 bases of the junction unmatched. This CDR3 spans 17 amino acids. CDR1 is SEHNR, CDR2 FQNEAQ, per germline (reference sequence). The CDR3 here is CASSSTSGGLRTDTQYF. The CDR3, as DNA: TGTGCCAGCAGCTCTACTAGCGGGGGCCTTCGCACAGATACGCAGTATTTT. Full variable domain (remainder filled in from reference TRBV7-9 and TRBJ2-3): DTGVSQNPRHKITKRGQNVTFRCDPISEHNRLYWYRQTLGQGPEFLTYFQNEAQLEKSRLLSDRFSAERPKGSFSTLEIQRTEQGDSAMYLCASSSTSGGLRTDTQYFGPGTRLTVL.

The chain uses TRBV6-5 and TRBJ1-5; TRBD1 matches at 8 bases. Germline CDR1 reads MNHEY; CDR2 reads SVGAGI. The CDR3 loop spans 13 amino acids. Losses at the gene ends were 10 bases for V and 3 bases for J; bases not matched to a gene: 5. The CDR3 is CATSGGNNQPQHF. CDR3 coding DNA: TGTGCCACCTCAGGGGGCAACAATCAGCCCCAGCATTTT.

This chain links TRBV9 with TRBJ1-4, with TRBD1 matching over 7 bases. This CDR3 has 13 residues. Germline values: CDR1 SGDLS, CDR2 YYNGEE. CDR3 sequence reads: CASHRGINEKLFF. The DNA of the CDR3 is TGTGCAAGTCACAGGGGCATTAATGAAAAACTGTTTTTT.

This clone appeared a few times. The CDR3 bases are TGTGCCAGCAGCCGTGGGGGGGTAGCGGGGGTGGAGACCCAGTACTTC. It codes for CASSRGGVAGVETQYF. The chain links TRBV4-2 to TRBJ2-5, with 9 bases aligning to TRBD2. This CDR3 has 16 residues. After removal of 4 bases from V and 5 bases from J, the junction contained 11 bases not matched to a gene. Germline lookup yields CDR1 LGHNA and CDR2 YNFKEQ.

V is TRBV28 and J is TRBJ1-3; D remains unclear. Germline V gives CDR1 MDHEN, CDR2 SYDVKM. The CDR3 has 12 residues. Trimming removed 8 bases at V and 2 bases at J, with 7 bases between. CDR3 residues: CASGQTGNTIYF. Here the CDR3 DNA reads TGTGCCAGCGGGCAGACTGGAAACACCATATATTTT.

CDR3 nucleotide sequence: TGTGCCAGCAGCGTAGTCCATAGCGGGCACTACAATGAGCAGTTCTTC. Translation gives CASSVVHSGHYNEQFF. This chain uses TRBV9 with TRBJ2-1; 7 bases are shared with TRBD2. Germline lookup yields CDR1 SGDLS and CDR2 YYNGEE. The CDR3 runs to 16 residues. J lost 3 bases, V lost 0 bases, and 6 bases had no gene match.

The gene calls are TRBV5-1 and TRBJ2-1, with 8 bases aligning to TRBD2. The junction had 6 bases not matched to a gene; V was cut back by 5 bases and J by 2 bases. CDR1 is SGHRS and CDR2 is YFSETQ in the germline V gene. The CDR3 is made up of 15 amino acids. Here the CDR3 DNA reads TGCGCCAGCAGGGTACTTAGCGGGACCTACAATGAGCAGTTCTTC. It specifies CASRVLSGTYNEQFF.